The clone carrying this T cell receptor (beta chain) has more than one count but fewer than ten. The authors' processing: Reference gene primers were amplified, and this amplification served to estimate nucleated cell counts. Method: immunoSEQ multiplex PCR; TCRdb's copy keeps in-frame clones and lacks some. That table supplies the V and J calls and clone size; D and trimming were determined from the DNA. The sample holds 130,000 or so clones, 85% to 90% seen once. The data stem from a study of blood T cell repertoires in COVID-19. Study-level information: Italy, Spain and the United States were the sources of the convalescent and acute COVID-19 samples.

The CDR3 extends over 14 amino acids. Per germline, CDR1 SGHTA and CDR2 FQGNSA. V dropped 5 bases and J dropped 1; count of bases not matched to a gene: 3. Input material: peripheral blood. This TCR was recovered from a man in his forties or fifties with active COVID-19. The rearrangement links TRBV7-2 to TRBJ1-1; 8 bases are shared with TRBD1. CDR3 in amino acids: CASSKQGGNTEAFF. In nucleotides, the CDR3 is TGTGCCAGCAGCAAACAGGGGGGGAACACTGAAGCTTTCTTT.